This T cell receptor (beta chain) was captured by sequencing in a study of T cells in Graves' hyperthyroidism and ophthalmopathy. About the research overall: Peripheral blood was secured at the point of initial diagnosis, before any treatment.

Patients counted as stable if ophthalmopathy did not develop within 18 months. The study excluded patients with uncontrolled infection, other autoimmune disease, pregnancy or lactation. The TCR beta CDR3 regions underwent amplification using RNA transcripts as the source. During a first-round RT-PCR of the TCR CDR3, the HTBI primer set was used. TCRdb re-called the multiplex PCR reads with MiXCR, one entry per CDR3 protein. The sample yields approximately 370,000 distinct CDR3 sequences, just under 15% seen once. This clonotype came up a few times. Sequenced input: blood. The sequence was obtained from a woman in her thirties with Graves' hyperthyroidism.

The CDR3 is CASSSGWAITSTDTQYF. The CDR3 DNA is TGTGCCAGCAGCTCGGGTTGGGCGATAACTAGCACAGATACGCAGTATTTT. The chain is built from TRBV6-1 and TRBJ2-3, with D hard to call. Germline V gives CDR1 MNHNS, CDR2 SASEGT. The V end was cut by 6 bases, the J end by 0 bases, with 19 bases between. This CDR3 spans 17 amino acids.